What follows is one T cell receptor (beta chain) and its context. Trimming took off 5 bases at V and 0 bases at J, with 10 bases between the two ends. The CDR3 has 14 residues. Germline loops: CDR1 LGHNA, CDR2 YSLEER. This entry comes from a study of blood T cell repertoires in COVID-19. The table came from immunoSEQ multiplex PCR; TCRdb's copy has only in-frame clones and leaves some out. The table lists 200,000 to 300,000 clones, about 83% of them singletons. Participant-given clinical history determined each cohort assignment. The chain is built from TRBV4-3 and TRBJ1-1, with a tentative D call TRBD1 (6 bases). This sequence originates from a woman between 45 and 60 years old who had recovered from COVID-19. Source material: PBMCs or T cells enriched from blood (not recorded which). The CDR3 nucleotides are TGCGCCAGCAGCTTAGGACAGCTGAACACTGAAGCTTTCTTT. Its protein is CASSLGQLNTEAFF.